A selection of T cell receptor beta chains follows, all from one sample in a study of graft-versus-host responses after intestinal transplantation. Using immunoSEQ multiplex PCR, the repertoire was profiled, and TCRdb retains in-frame clones only, with some absent. The repertoire includes some 14,000 clones, roughly 29% of them detected once, and under 5% sits in the top ten. Sequencing used alloreactive CD4+ T cells from a mixed lymphocyte reaction culture, obtained before intestinal transplant. The receptors were gathered from a human patient who received an intestinal transplant. Both conserved end residues are part of each CDR3. Expanded clones are given a class, and other clones once, few, many or no size at all.

J gene | V gene | clone size | CDR3 protein
TRBJ2-7 | TRBV29-1 | few | CSVVDSWAYEQYF
TRBJ2-7 | TRBV7-2 | few | CASSPRTSGSTEQYF
TRBJ2-2 | TRBV6-5 | once | CASTKQVNTGELFF
TRBJ1-1 | TRBV19 | - | CASSRLGGPYGEAFF
TRBJ1-3 | TRBV14 | few | CASSLRTGGAGNTIYF
TRBJ2-1 | TRBV4-2 | few | CASSLDPGRGEQFF
TRBJ1-6 | TRBV5-1 | - | CASSLTGDSNSPLHF
TRBJ2-1 | TRBV7-9 | - | CASSRYTATSISYNEQFF
TRBJ2-7 | TRBV11-1 | - | CASSSPGGVIYEQYF
TRBJ1-1 | TRBV11-1 | few | CASSRRTGGGTEAFF
TRBJ2-4 | TRBV6-5 | - | CASTRAELAKNIQYF
TRBJ1-5 | TRBV4-2 | few | CASSPRQSIANQPQHF
TRBJ1-4 | TRBV6-6 | - | CATARWETEKLFF
TRBJ1-5 | TRBV28 | - | CASSKGARYQPQHF
TRBJ2-1 | TRBV2 | - | CASRRTSGRYGEQFF
TRBJ1-1 | TRBV5-1 | few | CASSLGGLTGEAFF
TRBJ2-5 | TRBV5-6 | - | CASSYRGPGETQYF
TRBJ1-4 | TRBV6-6 | medium-sized | CASSQSPGQGRQKLFF
TRBJ2-7 | TRBV5-8 | few | CASSLNRDRGDEQYF
TRBJ2-4 | TRBV2 | - | CASGLAKNIQYF
TRBJ1-1 | TRBV5-4 | few | CASSLAGRKNTEAFF
TRBJ2-7 | TRBV6-9 | - | CASMRAGASYEQYF
TRBJ1-2 | TRBV4-1 | - | CASSRAGTGIKANYGYTF
TRBJ2-5 | TRBV6-5 | - | CASSPQGRETQYF
TRBJ2-2 | TRBV7-2 | - | CASSEQGAPGELFF
TRBJ1-5 | TRBV30 | - | CAWSVHSGNQPQHF
TRBJ1-1 | TRBV11-1 | - | CASSLVTEAFF
TRBJ2-1 | TRBV11-2 | - | CASIAGGSYNEQFF
TRBJ2-1 | TRBV18 | - | CASSPLAGNNEQFF
TRBJ1-2 | TRBV30 | few | CAWSYKVKDGYTF
TRBJ2-7 | TRBV6-5 | few | CASSSTGVYEQYF
TRBJ2-7 | TRBV9 | - | CASSARTSGSYEQYF
TRBJ2-6 | TRBV6-9 | - | CASRLSGANVLTF
TRBJ2-1 | TRBV4-2 | few | CASSQVGLELGRNEQFF
TRBJ2-2 | TRBV28 | - | CASSLSFYTGELFF
TRBJ1-2 | TRBV25-1 | few | CASIETTKGTNYGYTF
TRBJ2-3 | TRBV6-5 | few | CASREAGSGHTQYF
TRBJ2-7 | TRBV7-2 | few | CASSLLAGGLVEQYF
TRBJ2-7 | TRBV6-5 | few | CASTTSRALTYEQYF
TRBJ2-5 | TRBV18 | few | CASSPQETQYF
TRBJ1-3 | TRBV7-2 | - | CASRPTGSGNTIYF
TRBJ2-7 | TRBV5-1 | medium-sized | CASSFGGQGYEQYF
TRBJ1-3 | TRBV18 | - | CASSRNLADSGNTIYF
TRBJ2-3 | TRBV19 | few | CASKGLAGTDTQYF
TRBJ1-1 | TRBV18 | - | CASSPQTGWNTEAFF
TRBJ2-3 | TRBV5-4 | - | CASSFFGPGMQYF